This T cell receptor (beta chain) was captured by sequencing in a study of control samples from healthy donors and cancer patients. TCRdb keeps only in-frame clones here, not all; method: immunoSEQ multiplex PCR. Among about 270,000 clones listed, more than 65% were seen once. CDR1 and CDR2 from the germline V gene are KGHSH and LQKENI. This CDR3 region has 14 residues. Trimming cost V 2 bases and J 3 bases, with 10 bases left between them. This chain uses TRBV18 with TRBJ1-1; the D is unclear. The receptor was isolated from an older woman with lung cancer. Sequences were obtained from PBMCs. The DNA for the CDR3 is TGTGCCAGCTCACCAGCGGGGTCCTACACTGAAGCTTTCTTT. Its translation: CASSPAGSYTEAFF.